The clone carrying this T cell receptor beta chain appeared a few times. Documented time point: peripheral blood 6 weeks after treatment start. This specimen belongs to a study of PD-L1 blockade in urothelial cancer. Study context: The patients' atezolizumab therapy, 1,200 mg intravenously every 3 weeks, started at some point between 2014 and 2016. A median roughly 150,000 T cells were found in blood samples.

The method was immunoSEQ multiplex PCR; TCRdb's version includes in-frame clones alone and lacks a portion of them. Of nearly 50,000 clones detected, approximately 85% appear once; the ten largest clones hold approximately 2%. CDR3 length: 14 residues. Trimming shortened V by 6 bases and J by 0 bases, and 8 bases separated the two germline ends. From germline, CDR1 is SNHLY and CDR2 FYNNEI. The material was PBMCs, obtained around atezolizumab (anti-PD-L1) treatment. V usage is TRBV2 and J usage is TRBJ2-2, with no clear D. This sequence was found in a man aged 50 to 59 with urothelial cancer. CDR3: CASRATPNTGELFF. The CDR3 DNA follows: TGTGCCAGCAGGGCGACTCCGAACACCGGGGAGCTGTTTTTT.